These 11 T cell receptor beta chains were sequenced from one sample in a study of T cells in Graves' hyperthyroidism and ophthalmopathy. Amplified TCR beta CDR3 regions derived from RNA transcripts. The primer set for the first-round RT-PCR of the TCR CDR3 was HTBI. Each CDR3 protein is one row after TCRdb ran MiXCR on the multiplex PCR reads. The profile shows about 600,000 distinct CDR3 sequences, roughly a sixth of them singletons. Sequencing used blood. The receptors derive from a woman aged 40 to 50 with Graves' ophthalmopathy.

This clonotype has a count of ten or more. The chain links TRBV6-1 to TRBJ1-1, with D possibly TRBD1 on 6 matching bases. Looked up from germline, CDR1 is MNHNS and CDR2 is SASEGT. With 8 bases removed from V and 1 base from J, the gap between germline ends came to 17 bases. The CDR3 has 15 amino acids. Here the CDR3 reads CASQGGPGSNTEAFF. Written as DNA, the CDR3 is TGTGCCAGCCAAGGGGGGCCAGGGTCGAACACTGAAGCTTTCTTT.

The V and J genes are TRBV7-3 and TRBJ2-3; 9 nucleotides align to TRBD2. Germline V gene lookup returns CDR1 SGHTA and CDR2 FQGTGA. V shed 4 bases, J shed 6 bases, and the junction held 8 bases outside the gene matches. CDR3 length: 15 amino acids. CDR3 loop: CASSSLAGSRDTQYF. In DNA form, the CDR3 reads TGTGCCAGCAGCTCACTAGCGGGCTCCCGGGATACGCAGTATTTT.

In this sample, this clonotype turned up a few times. The chain links TRBV7-6 to TRBJ2-5, with 9 positions matching TRBD1. Unmatched junction bases numbered 12, after V lost 5 bases and J lost 8 bases. Germline V gives CDR1 SGHVS, CDR2 FNYEAQ. The CDR3 spans 15 residues. In nucleotides, the CDR3 is TGTGCCAGCAGCGGCGGACAGGGGACGATTAGTACCCAGTACTTC. Protein: CASSGGQGTISTQYF. The full variable domain, in which reference TRBV7-6 and TRBJ2-5 provide the parts outside the CDR3, is GAGVSQSPRYKVTKRGQDVALRCDPISGHVSLYWYRQALGQGPEFLTYFNYEAQQDKSGLPNDRFSAERPEGSISTLTIQRTEQRDSAMYRCASSGGQGTISTQYFGPGTRLLVL.

A few counts support this clonotype. This chain uses TRBV9 with TRBJ1-1; 9 bases are shared with TRBD1. This CDR3 comprises 17 residues. Trimming at V came to 4 bases and at J to 4 bases, leaving 14 bases not matched to a gene. CDR1 and CDR2 (germline): SGDLS, YYNGEE. CDR3 sequence (DNA): TGTGCCAGCAGCCCCCGACAGGGGGGAATGGTAGGCACTGAAGCTTTCTTT. Translated: CASSPRQGGMVGTEAFF.

V is TRBV19 and J is TRBJ2-2, with 16 bases matching TRBD2. The CDR3 is 18 residues long. CDR1 is LNHDA, CDR2 SQIVND, per germline (reference sequence). The ends lost 5 bases at V and 5 bases at J; junction bases unmatched: 8. The CDR3 region is CASSAQGLAGGNTGELFF. The CDR3 DNA reads as TGTGCCAGTAGTGCCCAGGGACTAGCGGGAGGGAATACCGGGGAGCTGTTTTTT.

This clonotype was observed a few times. The gene calls are TRBV12-3 or TRBV12-4 and TRBJ1-5, with D perhaps TRBD1 (5 bases). The CDR3 consists of 15 residues. V was trimmed by 3 bases and J by 6 bases, leaving 15 bases between them. For the CDR3, the DNA is TGTGCCAGCAGTTTGTTAGGGGTTGGGACTCAGCCCCAGCATTTT. It codes for CASSLLGVGTQPQHF.

This clonotype came up many times. The genes are TRBV28 and TRBJ2-7; 9 bases agree with TRBD2. The CDR3 consists of 14 residues. With V trimmed by 8 bases and J by 4 bases, 9 bases remained unmatched. Germline CDR1 is MDHEN and CDR2 is SYDVKM. CDR3 region: CASRWGGRGYEQYF. CDR3 DNA sequence: TGTGCCAGCCGGTGGGGCGGGAGGGGGTACGAGCAGTACTTC.

This clonotype was seen many times. The rearrangement uses TRBV30 and TRBJ1-4, with 9 bases aligning to TRBD1. Germline CDR1 and CDR2: GTSNPN and SVGIG (reference sequence). CDR3 length: 13 amino acids. J gave up 10 bases and V 4 bases, and 7 bases lay outside the gene matches. This chain's CDR3 is CAWKGTGRGKLFF. The CDR3 DNA sequence: TGTGCCTGGAAAGGGACAGGGAGGGGAAAACTGTTTTTT.

There are many counts of this clonotype. An end of the junction differs from the germline gene, which may be a read error. The CDR3, as DNA: TGCGCCAGCAGTGAGCGGGGGGGCTCCTCCGACGAGCAGTACTTC. It yields the protein CASSERGGSSDEQYF. V and J are TRBV10-2 and TRBJ2-7, with 8 bases identical to TRBD2. The CDR3 loop spans 15 amino acids. Germline V gene lookup returns CDR1 WSHSY and CDR2 SAAADI.

This clonotype was recorded a few times. The J gene is TRBJ2-2, the V gene TRBV20-1; D tentatively reads TRBD1 or TRBD2 (6 bases each). Per the germline V gene, CDR1 is DFQATT and CDR2 is SNEGSKA (reference sequence). The CDR3 has 13 amino acids. V gave up 5 bases and J gave up 5 bases, with 12 bases separating them. The chain's CDR3 is CSAGGTPTGELFF. CDR3 DNA sequence: TGCAGTGCTGGGGGGACACCAACCGGGGAGCTGTTTTTT.

The table lists this clonotype with a few counts. The chain links TRBV6-9 to TRBJ2-1; TRBD2 is a possible D gene (7 bases). The CDR3 spans 14 residues. The germline gives CDR1 MNHGY, CDR2 SVAAGI. Trimming shortened V by 3 bases and J by 7 bases, and 13 bases separated the two germline ends. The CDR3 here is CASSYAGDRNEQFF. The CDR3 region has the DNA TGTGCCAGCAGTTACGCGGGAGACAGGAATGAGCAGTTCTTC.